The T cell receptor beta chain under discussion was sequenced for a study of T-cell reconstitution after alpha-beta-depleted transplantation in children. Unique molecular identifiers featured in how the TCRbeta library was prepared. MiXCR was run by TCRdb on the PCR reads, yielding one entry per CDR3 protein. The sample shows 400,000 to 500,000 distinct CDR3 sequences, under 13% of them seen only once. Trimming removed 0 bases from V and 7 bases from J; junction bases left unmatched: 3. Germline V gene sequence: CDR1 DFQATT, CDR2 SNEGSKA (reference sequence). The CDR3 spans 14 residues. This clonotype has more than one count but fewer than ten.

The sequence was collected from a human donor who donated a stem cell graft to a child with acute myeloid leukemia. The chain is built from TRBV20-1 and TRBJ1-4; 9 bases are shared with TRBD1. The source was PBMCs from the stem cell graft donor, collected from the stem cell graft. The CDR3 loop reads CSARENRGREKLFF. CDR3 in DNA: TGCAGTGCTAGAGAAAACAGGGGGCGTGAAAAACTGTTTTTT.